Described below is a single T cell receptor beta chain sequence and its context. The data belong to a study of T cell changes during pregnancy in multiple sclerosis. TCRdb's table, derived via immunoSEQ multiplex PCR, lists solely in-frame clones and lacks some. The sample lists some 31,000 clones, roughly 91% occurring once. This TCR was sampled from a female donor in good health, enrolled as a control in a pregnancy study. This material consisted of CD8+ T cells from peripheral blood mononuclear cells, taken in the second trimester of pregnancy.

CDR3 amino acids: CASSELIKRGTYEQYF. In DNA form, the CDR3 reads TGTGCCAGCAGTGAACTAATCAAACGGGGTACCTACGAGCAGTACTTC. This rearrangement joins TRBV25-1 to TRBJ2-7, with D perhaps matching TRBD2 (5 bases). The germline V gene has CDR1 MGHDK and CDR2 SYGVNS. This CDR3 comprises 16 residues. V lost 2 bases and J 2 bases, leaving 16 bases between the germline ends.